This entry lists 13 T cell receptor beta chains sequenced from one sample in a study of blood T cell repertoires in COVID-19. The protocol was immunoSEQ multiplex PCR, while the TCRdb copy is restricted to in-frame clones and leaves out a portion. The table records 88,000 or so clones, around 79% of them present only once. Sequenced: peripheral blood. All receptors come from a human donor in a cohort sampled during active COVID-19.

V is TRBV6-5 and J is TRBJ2-1, with 8 bases identical to TRBD1. The germline CDR1 and CDR2 sequences are MNHEY and SVGAGI. The CDR3 spans 16 residues. V lost 0 bases and J lost 8; bases outside the gene matches: 9. Here the CDR3 DNA reads TGTGCCAGCAGTTACTCGAGAACAGGGGGATTTGATGAGCAGTTCTTC. Encoded protein: CASSYSRTGGFDEQFF.

The chain carries TRBV28 and TRBJ2-2; 9 bases match TRBD2. With 1 base clipped from V and 1 base from J, the junction kept 1 base outside the gene matches. The length of the CDR3 is 16 residues. Germline CDR1 reads MDHEN; CDR2 reads SYDVKM. The CDR3: CASSLLTSGNTGELFF. The CDR3 DNA follows: TGTGCCAGCAGTTTATTGACTAGCGGGAACACCGGGGAGCTGTTTTTT.

This clone was seen only a few times. This chain connects TRBV18 to TRBJ2-1, with 12 positions matching TRBD2. V lost 7 bases to trimming and J lost 7 bases; unmatched junction nucleotides: 11. CDR1 KGHSH and CDR2 LQKENI come from the germline V gene. This CDR3 is built from 16 residues. In DNA, the CDR3 is TGTGCCAGCTTGGCTAGCGGGAGGGCCGCGGGGAATGAGCAGTTCTTC. Translating gives CASLASGRAAGNEQFF.

The chain links TRBV25-1 to TRBJ2-1; TRBD2 aligns across 7 bases. CDR1 MGHDK and CDR2 SYGVNS come from the germline V gene. The CDR3 runs 15 residues. V lost 2 bases to trimming and J lost 8 bases; unmatched junction nucleotides: 9. Written as DNA, the CDR3 is TGTGCCAGCAGTGAACCCGGGGGGACCTTGGATGAGCAGTTCTTC. Translation gives CASSEPGGTLDEQFF.

This clone showed up many times. This chain joins TRBV27 and TRBJ2-1; 8 nucleotides agree with TRBD1. Germline V gene data show CDR1 as MNHEY and CDR2 as SMNVEV (reference sequence). This CDR3 region has 14 residues. Losses at the gene ends were 3 bases for V and 6 bases for J; bases not matched to a gene: 4. The CDR3 bases are TGTGCCAGCAGTTTGGCGGGACAGGTCAATGAGCAGTTCTTC. It encodes CASSLAGQVNEQFF.

The chain uses TRBV24-1 and TRBJ2-1; 7 nucleotides line up with TRBD1. Losses at the gene ends were 2 bases for V and 3 bases for J; bases not matched to a gene: 6. The CDR3 covers 16 residues. Germline V gene data show CDR1 as KGHDR and CDR2 as SFDVKD. CDR3 in DNA: TGTGCCACCAGTGATTCAGGGACAGAACACTACAATGAGCAGTTCTTC. Amino acids: CATSDSGTEHYNEQFF.

This chain joins TRBV10-2 and TRBJ2-5; no firm D call. The CDR3 sequence is 13 residues long. Trimming took off 6 bases at V and 1 base at J, with 9 bases between the two ends. Germline V CDR1 and CDR2: WSHSY, SAAADI. CDR3: CASRPGPQETQYF. For the CDR3, the DNA is TGCGCCAGCAGGCCGGGTCCCCAAGAGACCCAGTACTTC.

The J gene is TRBJ2-5, the V gene TRBV6-6; no definite D call. This CDR3 contains 14 residues. The V end was cut by 8 bases, the J end by 4 bases, with 17 bases between. CDR1 MNHNY and CDR2 SVGAGI come from the germline V gene (reference sequence). CDR3 residues: CASGKTGEGETQYF. CDR3 nucleotides: TGTGCCAGCGGTAAGACCGGAGAAGGAGAGACCCAGTACTTC.

This clone has only one observation. The V and J genes are TRBV2 and TRBJ1-2; D gene uncertain. The CDR3 runs to 13 residues. Between the trimmed V and J ends, which lost 1 base and 8 bases, there was a span of 11 bases. The germline CDR1 and CDR2 sequences are SNHLY and FYNNEI. CDR3 bases: TGTGCCAGCAGTGAAGAGCGGGTTAGGGGCTACACCTTC. It yields the protein CASSEERVRGYTF.

A few counts support this clone. The chain is built from TRBV4-1 and TRBJ2-7; 10 nucleotides line up with TRBD2. With 1 base clipped from V and 2 bases from J, the junction kept 8 bases outside the gene matches. This CDR3 has 17 amino acids. Per the germline V gene, CDR1 is MGHRA and CDR2 is YSYEKL. CDR3 amino acids: CASSQGLAGDSPYEQYF. The CDR3 DNA reads TGCGCCAGCAGCCAAGGGCTAGCGGGAGATAGCCCCTACGAGCAGTACTTC.

The chain recombines TRBV28 with TRBJ2-1; 8 nucleotides line up with TRBD2. The CDR3 extends over 15 amino acids. The J segment lost 4 bases and the V segment lost 5 bases, leaving 7 bases of the junction unmatched. The V gene's germline CDR1 is MDHEN and CDR2 SYDVKM. CDR3 bases: TGTGCCAGCAGTCCCTCGGTAGCGGGGTACAATGAGCAGTTCTTC. Encoded protein: CASSPSVAGYNEQFF.

This chain connects TRBV6-1 to TRBJ1-5; no firm D call. The V and J ends lost 0 bases and 9 bases respectively, with 12 bases between them. Germline CDR1 reads MNHNS; CDR2 reads SASEGT. CDR3 length: 14 residues. The CDR3: CASSEAGGLGPQHF. CDR3 coding DNA: TGTGCCAGCAGTGAAGCCGGCGGTCTAGGGCCCCAGCATTTT.

The rearrangement links TRBV28 to TRBJ2-2, with TRBD2 identical over 10 bases. The CDR3 spans 16 residues. V shed 6 bases, J shed 7 bases, and the junction held 11 bases outside the gene matches. In germline, CDR1 is MDHEN, CDR2 SYDVKM. CDR3 in DNA: TGTGCCAGCAGGCCCCCGGGACTAGCGTGGGGCGGGGAGCTGTTTTTT. Translating gives CASRPPGLAWGGELFF.